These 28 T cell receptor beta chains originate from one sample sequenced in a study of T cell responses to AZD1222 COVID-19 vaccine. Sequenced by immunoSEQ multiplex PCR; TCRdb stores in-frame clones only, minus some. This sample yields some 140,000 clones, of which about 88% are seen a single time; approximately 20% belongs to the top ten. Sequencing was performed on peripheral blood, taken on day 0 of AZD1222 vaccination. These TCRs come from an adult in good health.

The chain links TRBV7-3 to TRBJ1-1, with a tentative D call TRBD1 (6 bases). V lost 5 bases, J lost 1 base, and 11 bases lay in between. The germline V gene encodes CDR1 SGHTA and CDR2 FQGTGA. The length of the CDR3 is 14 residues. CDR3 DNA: TGTGCCAGCAGCAAATCGGGACAGAACACTGAAGCTTTCTTT. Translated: CASSKSGQNTEAFF.

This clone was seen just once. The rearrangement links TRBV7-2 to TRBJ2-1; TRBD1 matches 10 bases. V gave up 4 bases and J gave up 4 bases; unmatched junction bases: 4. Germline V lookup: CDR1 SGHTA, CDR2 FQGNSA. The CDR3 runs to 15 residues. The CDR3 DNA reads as TGTGCCAGCAGCTCCGACAGGGGGCGGTACAATGAGCAGTTCTTC. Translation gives CASSSDRGRYNEQFF.

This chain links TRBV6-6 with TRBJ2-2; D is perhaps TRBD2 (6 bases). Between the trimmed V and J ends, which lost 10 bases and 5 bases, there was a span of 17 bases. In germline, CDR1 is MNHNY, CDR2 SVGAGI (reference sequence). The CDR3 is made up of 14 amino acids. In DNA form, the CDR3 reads TGTGCCACTCGTGGCAGGGCGGGAACCGGGGAGCTGTTTTTT. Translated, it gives CATRGRAGTGELFF.

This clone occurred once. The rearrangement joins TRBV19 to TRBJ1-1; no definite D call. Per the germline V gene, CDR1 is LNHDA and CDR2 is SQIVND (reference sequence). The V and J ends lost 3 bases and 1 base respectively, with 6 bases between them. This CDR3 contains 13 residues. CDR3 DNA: TGTGCCAGTAGTATCAATCAGAACACTGAAGCTTTCTTT. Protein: CASSINQNTEAFF.

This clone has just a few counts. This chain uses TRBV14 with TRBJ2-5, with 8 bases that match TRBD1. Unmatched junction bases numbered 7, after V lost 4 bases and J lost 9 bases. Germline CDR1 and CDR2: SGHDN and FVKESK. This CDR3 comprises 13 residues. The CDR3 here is CASSPGQAPPQYF. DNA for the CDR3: TGTGCCAGCAGCCCGGGACAGGCGCCACCCCAGTACTTC.

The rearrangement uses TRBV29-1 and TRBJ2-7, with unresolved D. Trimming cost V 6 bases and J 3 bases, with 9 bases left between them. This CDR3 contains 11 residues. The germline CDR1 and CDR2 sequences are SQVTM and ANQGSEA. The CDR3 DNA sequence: TGCAGCGTAGCCTCGGGCTACGAGCAGTACTTC. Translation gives CSVASGYEQYF.

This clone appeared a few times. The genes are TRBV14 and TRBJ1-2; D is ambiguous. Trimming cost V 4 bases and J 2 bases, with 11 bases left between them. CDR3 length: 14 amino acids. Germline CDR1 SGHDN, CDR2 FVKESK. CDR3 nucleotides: TGTGCCAGCAGCCTACTGGGGTCGAACTATGGCTACACCTTC. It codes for CASSLLGSNYGYTF.

CDR3 protein: CASSQSRTEAFF. CDR3 DNA sequence: TGTGCCAGCAGCCAGAGCCGGACGGAAGCTTTCTTT. The genes are TRBV3-1 (or the pseudogene TRBV3-2) and TRBJ1-1; D is unresolved. V was shortened by 3 bases and J by 8 bases, with 10 bases between the two germline ends. Germline CDR1 is LGHDT and CDR2 is YNNKEL (reference sequence). This CDR3 region has 12 residues.

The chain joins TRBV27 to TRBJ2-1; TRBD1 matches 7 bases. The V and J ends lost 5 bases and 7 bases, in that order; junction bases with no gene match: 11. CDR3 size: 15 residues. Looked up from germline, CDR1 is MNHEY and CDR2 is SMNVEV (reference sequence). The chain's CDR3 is CASSQGKGAWNEQFF. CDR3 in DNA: TGTGCCAGCAGTCAGGGGAAGGGGGCTTGGAATGAGCAGTTCTTC.

The CDR3 is CASSRGTGSNEKLFF. The CDR3 DNA follows: TGTGCCAGCTCCCGCGGGACAGGGTCAAATGAAAAACTGTTTTTT. The chain joins TRBV18 to TRBJ1-4; 9 bases line up with TRBD1. From germline, CDR1 is KGHSH and CDR2 LQKENI. The V segment lost 6 bases and the J segment 5 bases; nucleotides outside the gene matches: 7. This CDR3 region has 15 residues.

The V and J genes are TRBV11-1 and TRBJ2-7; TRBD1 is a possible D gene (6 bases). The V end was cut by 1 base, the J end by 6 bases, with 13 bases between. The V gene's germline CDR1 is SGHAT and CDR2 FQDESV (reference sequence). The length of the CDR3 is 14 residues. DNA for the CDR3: TGTGCCAGCAGCTTAGTTTCAGGGGCCTTCGAGCAGTACTTC. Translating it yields CASSLVSGAFEQYF.

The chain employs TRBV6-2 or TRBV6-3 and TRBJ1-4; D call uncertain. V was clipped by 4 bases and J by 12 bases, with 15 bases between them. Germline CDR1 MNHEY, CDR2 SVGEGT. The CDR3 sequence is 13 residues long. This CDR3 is CASSSQTFGELFF. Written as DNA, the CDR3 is TGTGCCAGCAGTTCCCAGACCTTCGGGGAACTGTTTTTT.

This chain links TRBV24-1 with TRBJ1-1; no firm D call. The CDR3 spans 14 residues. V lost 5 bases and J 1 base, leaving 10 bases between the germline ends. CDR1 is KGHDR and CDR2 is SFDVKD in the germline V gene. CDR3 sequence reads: CATSGGPENTEAFF. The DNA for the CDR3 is TGTGCCACCAGTGGCGGTCCGGAGAACACTGAAGCTTTCTTT.

The chain's CDR3 is CAWSHRRDSNQPQHF. As DNA, the CDR3 is TGTGCCTGGAGCCACCGCCGTGATAGCAATCAGCCCCAGCATTTT. The chain recombines TRBV30 with TRBJ1-5; D is undetermined. The CDR3 covers 15 residues. Looked up from germline, CDR1 is GTSNPN and CDR2 is SVGIG (reference sequence). V lost 3 bases and J 0 bases, leaving 12 bases between the germline ends.

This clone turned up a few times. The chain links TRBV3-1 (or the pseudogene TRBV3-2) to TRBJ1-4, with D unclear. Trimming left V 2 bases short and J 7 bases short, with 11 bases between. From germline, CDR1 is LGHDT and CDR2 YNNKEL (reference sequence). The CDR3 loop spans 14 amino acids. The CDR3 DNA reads TGTGCCAGCAGCCAACTAGGGATGGGTGAAAAACTGTTTTTT. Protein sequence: CASSQLGMGEKLFF.

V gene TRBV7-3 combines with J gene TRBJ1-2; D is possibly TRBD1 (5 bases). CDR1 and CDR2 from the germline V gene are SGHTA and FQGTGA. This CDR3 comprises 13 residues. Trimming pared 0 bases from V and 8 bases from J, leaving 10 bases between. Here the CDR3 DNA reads TGTGCCAGCAGCTTAACGCCAGGGCAGGGCTACACCTTC. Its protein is CASSLTPGQGYTF.

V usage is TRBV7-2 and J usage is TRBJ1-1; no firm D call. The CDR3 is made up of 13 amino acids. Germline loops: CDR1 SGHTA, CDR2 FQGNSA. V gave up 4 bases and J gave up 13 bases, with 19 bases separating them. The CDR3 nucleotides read TGTGCCAGCAGCTCTCCTGGAGGACCTCGGAATTTCTTT. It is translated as CASSSPGGPRNFF.

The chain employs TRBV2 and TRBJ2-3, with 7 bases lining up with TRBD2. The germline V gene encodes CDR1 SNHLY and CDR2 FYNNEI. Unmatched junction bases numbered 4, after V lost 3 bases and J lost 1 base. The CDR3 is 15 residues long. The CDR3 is CASSDAGVGTDTQYF. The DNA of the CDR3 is TGTGCCAGCAGTGATGCGGGGGTGGGCACAGATACGCAGTATTTT. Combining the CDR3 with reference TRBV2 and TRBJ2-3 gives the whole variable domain EPEVTQTPSHQVTQMGQEVILRCVPISNHLYFYWYRQILGQKVEFLVSFYNNEISEKSEIFDDQFSVERPDGSNFTLKIRSTKLEDSAMYFCASSDAGVGTDTQYFGPGTRLTVL.

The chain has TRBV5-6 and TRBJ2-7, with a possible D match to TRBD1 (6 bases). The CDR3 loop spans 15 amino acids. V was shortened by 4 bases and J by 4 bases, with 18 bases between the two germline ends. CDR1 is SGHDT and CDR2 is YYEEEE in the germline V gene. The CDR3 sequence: CASSEQGRGYYEQYF. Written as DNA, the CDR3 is TGTGCCAGCAGCGAGCAGGGGCGCGGTTATTACGAGCAGTACTTC.

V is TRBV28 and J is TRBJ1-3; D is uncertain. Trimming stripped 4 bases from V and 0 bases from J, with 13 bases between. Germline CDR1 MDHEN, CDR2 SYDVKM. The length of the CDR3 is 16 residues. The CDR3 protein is CASSSPAPSSGNTIYF. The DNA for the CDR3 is TGTGCCAGCAGTTCCCCGGCCCCTAGCTCTGGAAACACCATATATTTT.

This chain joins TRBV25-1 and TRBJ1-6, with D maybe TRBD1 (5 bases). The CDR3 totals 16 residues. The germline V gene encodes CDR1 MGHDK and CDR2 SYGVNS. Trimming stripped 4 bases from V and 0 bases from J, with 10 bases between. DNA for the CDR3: TGTGCCAGCAGTGGAGATGGGGGCTCCTATAATTCACCCCTCCACTTT. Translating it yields CASSGDGGSYNSPLHF.

The CDR3 loop reads CASSGLAGSETQYF. The CDR3 DNA reads TGTGCCAGCAGTGGACTAGCGGGATCAGAGACCCAGTACTTC. This chain uses TRBV9 with TRBJ2-5, with TRBD2 matching 12 bases. V lost 5 bases to trimming and J lost 4 bases; unmatched junction nucleotides: 3. Germline-derived CDR1 and CDR2 are SGDLS and YYNGEE. CDR3 size: 14 residues. Filled out from reference TRBV9 and TRBJ2-5, the complete variable domain reads DSGVTQTPKHLITATGQRVTLRCSPRSGDLSVYWYQQSLDQGLQFLIQYYNGEERAKGNILERFSAQQFPDLHSELNLSSLELGDSALYFCASSGLAGSETQYFGPGTRLLVL.

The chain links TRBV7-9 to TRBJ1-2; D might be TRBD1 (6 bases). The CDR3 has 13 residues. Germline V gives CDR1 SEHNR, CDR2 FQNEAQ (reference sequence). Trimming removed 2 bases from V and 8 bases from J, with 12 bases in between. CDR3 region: CASSLRGAVGYTF. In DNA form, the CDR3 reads TGTGCCAGCAGCTTACGGGGGGCAGTCGGCTACACCTTC.

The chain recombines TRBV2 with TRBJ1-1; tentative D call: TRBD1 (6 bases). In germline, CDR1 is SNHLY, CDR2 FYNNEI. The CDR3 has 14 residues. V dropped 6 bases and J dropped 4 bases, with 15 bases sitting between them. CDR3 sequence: CASRSQGRRTEAFF. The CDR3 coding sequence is TGTGCCAGCAGATCACAGGGTCGACGCACTGAAGCTTTCTTT.

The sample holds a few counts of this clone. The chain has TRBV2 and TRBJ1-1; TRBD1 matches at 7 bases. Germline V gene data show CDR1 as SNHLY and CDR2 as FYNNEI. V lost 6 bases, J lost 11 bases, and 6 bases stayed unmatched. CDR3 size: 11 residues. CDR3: CASRRTGVAFF. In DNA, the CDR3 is TGTGCCAGCAGACGTACAGGGGTCGCTTTCTTT.

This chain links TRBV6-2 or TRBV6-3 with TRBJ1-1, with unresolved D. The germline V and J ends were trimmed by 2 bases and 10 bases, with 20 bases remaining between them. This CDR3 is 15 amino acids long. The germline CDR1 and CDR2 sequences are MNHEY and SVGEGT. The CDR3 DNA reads TGTGCCAGCAGTTACCTGGGCAGGATGGTTTCCAGAGCTTTCTTT. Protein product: CASSYLGRMVSRAFF.

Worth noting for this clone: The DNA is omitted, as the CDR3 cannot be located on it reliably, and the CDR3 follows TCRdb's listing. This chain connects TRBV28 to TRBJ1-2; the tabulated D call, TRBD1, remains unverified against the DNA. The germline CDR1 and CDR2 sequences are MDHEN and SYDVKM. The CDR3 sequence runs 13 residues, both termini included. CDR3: CASSVGGGTGHTF.

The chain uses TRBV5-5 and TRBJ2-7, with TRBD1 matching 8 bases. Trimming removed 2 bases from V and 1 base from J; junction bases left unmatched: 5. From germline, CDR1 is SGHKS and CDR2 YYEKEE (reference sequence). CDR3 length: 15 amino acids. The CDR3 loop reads CASSLHRGASYEQYF. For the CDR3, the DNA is TGTGCCAGCAGCTTACACAGGGGGGCGTCCTACGAGCAGTACTTC.